The sequence of this T cell receptor beta chain was determined in a study of cytomegalovirus exposure and HLA in healthy donors. The CDR3 extends over 15 amino acids. Per germline, CDR1 SGHTS and CDR2 YDEGEE. V was cut by 1 base and J by 3 bases, with 11 bases left in between. Regarding the study as a whole: TCR clusters originating in the first cohort tended to co-occur in the roughly 110 validation repertoires, according to a later analysis. Reports indicated that the classifier achieved high specificity and sensitivity in diagnosing cytomegalovirus status. Some TCR beta chains (approximately 180 of them) were listed as cytomegalovirus-associated.

Donors came from a validation cohort of some 110 subjects, distinct from the first 666-subject cohort. This clone has a single count. What it binds is not known. The protocol was immunoSEQ multiplex PCR, while the TCRdb copy is restricted to in-frame clones and leaves out a portion. Here the sample spans under 150,000 clones, about nine tenths being singletons. The chain has TRBV5-8 and TRBJ1-5; D not resolved. The TCR comes from a man younger than 35 in good health and CMV-seronegative. Sequences were obtained from PBMCs. The CDR3 DNA follows: TGTGCCAGCAGCTTGCGACTCTCGGTCAATCAGCCCCAGCATTTT. Its protein is CASSLRLSVNQPQHF.